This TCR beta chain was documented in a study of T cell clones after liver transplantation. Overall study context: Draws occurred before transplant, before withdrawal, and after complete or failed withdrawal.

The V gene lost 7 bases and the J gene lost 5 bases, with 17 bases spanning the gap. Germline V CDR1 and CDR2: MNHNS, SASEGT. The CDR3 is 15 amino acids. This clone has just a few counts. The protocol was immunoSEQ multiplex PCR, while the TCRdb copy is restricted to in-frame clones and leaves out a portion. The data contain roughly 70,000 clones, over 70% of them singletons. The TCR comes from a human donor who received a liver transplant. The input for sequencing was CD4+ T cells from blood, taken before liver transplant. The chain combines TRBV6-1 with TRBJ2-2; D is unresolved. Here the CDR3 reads CASTGRTLWTGELFF. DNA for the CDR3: TGTGCCAGCACAGGCAGAACCTTATGGACCGGGGAGCTGTTTTTT.